These T cell receptor beta chains were read from a single sample in a study of chemoradiotherapy in HPV16-positive cancers. Sequencing used immunoSEQ multiplex PCR; TCRdb keeps in-frame clones, though not all of them. The sample lists about 23,000 clones; more than 75% were seen once. This sample comprised blood, obtained from a patient who underwent chemoradiotherapy. These receptors all stem from a human donor with HPV-associated anogenital cancer. Each CDR3 is given with its conserved first and last residue. The D gene is left open where the match is weak. Clone size, where shown, is once, few, many, or a class for clones that have expanded.

TRBV30	TRBJ2-3	-	-	TGTGCCTGGAGTGTTGGAGGGGCTAGCACAGATACGCAGTATTTT	CAWSVGGASTDTQYF
TRBV2	TRBJ2-3	-	-	TGTGCCAGCAGTGGGTCGACTGGCACAGATACGCAGTATTTT	CASSGSTGTDTQYF
TRBV7-9	TRBJ1-5	-	-	TGTGCCAGCAGCTTAGCGGGGGACCAGAGCAATCAGCCCCAGCATTTT	CASSLAGDQSNQPQHF
TRBV5-8	TRBJ2-7	-	-	TGTGCCAGCAGCTTGGGAGTCTTACCCAGCTACGAGCAGTACTTC	CASSLGVLPSYEQYF
TRBV6-1	TRBJ2-1	-	-	TGTGCCAGCATTAGTCCGGTTTGGCAGTTCTTC	CASISPVWQFF
TRBV5-1	TRBJ2-1	-	TRBD2	TGCGCTAGCAGTCTTAGGACTAGCGGGGGCAATGAGCAGTTCTTC	CASSLRTSGGNEQFF
TRBV13	TRBJ1-1	once	-	TGTGCCAGCAGCGTAAGGGGGGCACCTCTCAGGAACACTGAAGCTTTCTTT	CASSVRGAPLRNTEAFF
TRBV18	TRBJ1-2	-	-	TGTGCCAGCTCACCAAGGGGCTCCCTCGTCTATGGCTACACCTTC	CASSPRGSLVYGYTF
TRBV4-3	TRBJ2-1	-	TRBD2	TGCGCCAGCAGCCAAGGGACCGGGACTAGCGGGAGGAATGAGCAGTTCTTC	CASSQGTGTSGRNEQFF
TRBV6-5	TRBJ1-5	-	TRBD1	TGTGCCAGCAGGGACAGGGGAGGACAGCCCCAGCATTTT	CASRDRGGQPQHF
TRBV30	TRBJ2-2	-	TRBD1	TGTGCCTGGAGTGTACAGGGGAGCGGGGAGCTGTTTTTT	CAWSVQGSGELFF
TRBV6-4	TRBJ2-2	once	-	TGTGCCGCGGAGTCGGACACCGGGGAGCTGTTTTTT	CAAESDTGELFF
TRBV11-2	TRBJ2-4	-	-	TGTGCCAGCAGCTTAGTACCGGGAAACATTCAGTACTTC	CASSLVPGNIQYF
TRBV29-1	TRBJ1-2	-	-	TGCAGCGTTGCTATTGGGCAGAACTATGGCTACACCTTC	CSVAIGQNYGYTF
TRBV30	TRBJ1-6	-	-	TGTGCCTGGAGTGGGCAGGGTGGAAGTTCACCCCTCCACTTT	CAWSGQGGSSPLHF
TRBV11-2	TRBJ2-7	-	-	TGTGCCAGCAGCTCCCCAGGTGGGAGTAAGGAGCAGTACTTC	CASSSPGGSKEQYF
TRBV19	TRBJ1-2	-	TRBD1	TGTGCCAGTAGTCTCGGACAGGGGATCGGCGGCTACACCTTC	CASSLGQGIGGYTF
TRBV2	TRBJ1-5	-	-	TGTGCCAGCACCATTGGGGCCAGCAATCAGCCCCAGCATTTT	CASTIGASNQPQHF
TRBV5-1	TRBJ1-1	-	-	TGCGCCAGCAGCTTGAGTCAGGGGAACACTGAAGCTTTCTTT	CASSLSQGNTEAFF
TRBV27	TRBJ2-2	-	TRBD2	TGTGCCAGCACCGAAGGGAGGGCGTCCGGGGAGCTGTTTTTT	CASTEGRASGELFF
TRBV30	TRBJ2-7	-	-	TGTGCCTGGAGTTCCGGTTGGGAGCAGTACTTC	CAWSSGWEQYF
TRBV4-1	TRBJ1-5	-	-	TGCGCCAGCAGCCAAGCCGGGGGGACGGGCAATCAGCCCCAGCATTTT	CASSQAGGTGNQPQHF
TRBV9	TRBJ2-7	-	TRBD2	TGTGCCAGCAGCGTAGAGGGGACTAGCGGGACCCAGGCCTACGAGCAGTACTTC	CASSVEGTSGTQAYEQYF
TRBV19	TRBJ1-5	-	TRBD1	TGTGCCAGTAGTATAACCTACAGGGGGCCCCATCAGCCCCAGCATTTT	CASSITYRGPHQPQHF
TRBV4-3	TRBJ2-3	few	TRBD1	TGCGCCAGCAGACTTGGGACAGCCTCCACAGATACGCAGTATTTT	CASRLGTASTDTQYF
TRBV4-1	TRBJ2-3	-	-	TGCGCCAGCAGCCGACCTGAAGGGCAGCTAGAGACCACAGATACGCAGTATTTT	CASSRPEGQLETTDTQYF
TRBV5-1	TRBJ2-1	-	TRBD2	TGCGCCAGCAGCTCGTCGCGACGTCTAGCGGGAGTAAACGAGCAGTTCTTC	CASSSSRRLAGVNEQFF
TRBV6-5	TRBJ2-3	-	-	TGTGCCAGCAGTTACGTGGGAGGCCGCACAGATACGCAGTATTTT	CASSYVGGRTDTQYF
TRBV7-8	TRBJ1-2	-	-	TGTGCCAGCAGCCCCGAAGGGGCAGGGGTTCCTGGCTACACCTTC	CASSPEGAGVPGYTF
TRBV7-9	TRBJ1-1	few	-	TGTGCCAGCAGCTTAGAGGGACGGCTGAACACTGAAGCTTTCTTT	CASSLEGRLNTEAFF
TRBV5-4	TRBJ1-6	-	-	TGTGCCAGCAGCGCCCGAGGGACCCAGAATTCACCCCTCCACTTT	CASSARGTQNSPLHF
TRBV6-5	TRBJ1-1	-	TRBD1	TGTGCCAGCAGTGAATCCGGGACAGCCACTGAAGCTTTCTTT	CASSESGTATEAFF
TRBV10-3	TRBJ1-3	-	-	TGTGCCATCAGTGTCGGAGGGGGAAACACCATATATTTT	CAISVGGGNTIYF
TRBV11-2	TRBJ2-5	-	-	TGTGCCAGCAGCTCCCTACCCCAGGACTGGACCCAAGAGACCCAGTACTTC	CASSSLPQDWTQETQYF
TRBV30	TRBJ2-2	-	-	TGTGCCTGGAGCCTGAAAGGGTATTCCACCGGGGAGCTGTTTTTT	CAWSLKGYSTGELFF
TRBV21-1	TRBJ1-5	-	-	TGTGCCAGCAGCATGGCGGGACAGGCGTTGGGAACGGATCAGCCCCAGCATTTT	CASSMAGQALGTDQPQHF
TRBV5-4	TRBJ2-2	-	TRBD1	TGTGCCAGCAGATTGGGACAGGGAGGCACCGGGGAGCTGTTTTTT	CASRLGQGGTGELFF
TRBV20-1	TRBJ1-2	-	-	TGCAGTGCTAGAACAGACGGCTACACCTTC	CSARTDGYTF
TRBV10-3	TRBJ2-7	once	TRBD1	TGTGCCATCAGTCCCCATTCGGGACAGGGGGGCGGCGAGCAGTACTTC	CAISPHSGQGGGEQYF
TRBV18	TRBJ1-3	-	-	TGTGCCAGCTCACCGTTAAGGGGATTCTCTGGAAACACCATATATTTT	CASSPLRGFSGNTIYF
TRBV6-6	TRBJ2-7	-	TRBD1	TGTGCCAGCCGGGACAGGGGGACCTACTACGAGCAGTACTTC	CASRDRGTYYEQYF
TRBV7-9	TRBJ1-1	-	TRBD1	TGTGCCAGCATCCTTACAGGGGGCGACACTGAAGCTTTCTTT	CASILTGGDTEAFF
TRBV28	TRBJ1-3	-	TRBD1	TGTGCCAGCAGTTTGCCCCAGGGGGCAGGGGGAAACACCATATATTTT	CASSLPQGAGGNTIYF
TRBV10-3	TRBJ2-1	-	-	TGTGCCATCAGTGCCAACGGGGCCAGCTCCTACAATGAGCAGTTCTTC	CAISANGASSYNEQFF
TRBV5-1	TRBJ2-7	-	TRBD1	TGCGCCAGCAGCGATCAACAGGGGATGATAAACGAGCAGTACTTC	CASSDQQGMINEQYF